The sequence of this T cell receptor beta chain was determined in a study of blood T cell repertoires in COVID-19 (dated by TCRdb to 2018 to 2021). In the study overall: Samples covering the acute and convalescent phases of COVID-19 were provided by collaborators in the United States, Italy and Spain. The sample metadata nearly always contained a de-identified subject ID, COVID-19 status, age in years and sex. The samples were drawn from two sources: the first 160 participants of the ongoing ImmuneRACE study, and approximately 1,300 subjects contributed by 6 global collaborators. The material from the prospective study consisted of cDNA or gDNA derived from T cells, B-cell-depleted T cells, or PBMCs. Where available, HLA class I and class II types were taken from metadata supplied by the sample provider and were not determined by assay-based typing. A freely available public database, intended as a resource for researchers studying the immune response to SARS-CoV-2, is where the repertoires were released. Subjects who had been exposed to COVID-19, were actively infected with it, or had recovered from it provided the deeply sampled blood TCRbeta repertoires that made up the dataset.

V is cut by 11 bases and J by 2 bases, and the space between the germline ends is 16 bases. The CDR1 and CDR2 encoded by the germline V gene are MNHEY and SVGAGI. The CDR3 numbers 13 residues from cysteine through phenylalanine. Kept here is only the CDR3 DNA, which spans 39 bases and is read in frame from base 1. TCRbeta CDR3 regions were amplified from genomic DNA by means of the immunoSEQ Assay, a bias-controlled multiplex PCR. Concerning the study's data processing: The number of nucleated cells in each sample was estimated by amplification of reference gene primers within the assay. Sequence reads were collapsed and filtered to measure the absolute abundance of every unique TCRbeta CDR3 rearrangement. For each sample, productive Simpson clonality was calculated as the square root of Simpson's diversity index over productive rearrangements. TCRdb took this table from immuneACCESS and kept in-frame rearrangements with V and J called. Such tables lack part of the clones; where checked against another copy, unresolved V genes explain under half of the gap, and the rest is unexplained. From that table come the V and J calls and clone size; the DNA was used to work out D and trimming. For this sample the table gives tens of thousands of clones, of which approximately 89% were detected only once. The biggest ten clones account for around 17% of the sample.

The collaborating institutions used their own protocols to collect whole blood in K2EDTA tubes. For TCRbeta analysis, collaborators shipped samples as frozen whole blood, isolated PBMCs, or DNA extracted from either of those sample types. The research as a whole found: How much clinical and demographic metadata was included differed by source and by participant, and the metadata was provided uncurated.

On this clone: Its binding antigen is unknown. Base qualities are not at hand, and no much larger clone is one base apart.

Material: peripheral blood. The clonotype was recovered from a human donor in a cohort sampled during active COVID-19. This receptor chain uses TRBV6-5 and TRBJ2-7; 6 matching bases give a weak D call of TRBD1. The base sequence is TGTGCCGGAGCGACAGGATATACCTACGAGCAGTACTTC. It is translated as CAGATGYTYEQYF.